The 13 T cell receptor beta chains listed next were all sequenced from one sample in a study of cytomegalovirus exposure and HLA in healthy donors. 60 Vbeta and 13 Jbeta primers were used in PCR. This table comes from immunoSEQ multiplex PCR, and its TCRdb copy is limited to in-frame clones, with some not included. The table lists 150,000 to 200,000 clones, roughly two thirds of them singletons. Source material: PBMCs. Receptors originate from a woman between 18 and 29 years old in good health and CMV-seropositive.

This chain joins TRBV9 and TRBJ2-2; D is uncertain. The CDR3 totals 12 residues. CDR1 and CDR2 from the germline V gene are SGDLS and YYNGEE. Trimming cost V 4 bases and J 6 bases, with 7 bases left between them. In DNA, the CDR3 is TGTGCCAGCAGCATTCGTTCCGGGGAGCTGTTTTTT. This sequence encodes CASSIRSGELFF.

CDR3 protein: CATRGTGRVGNTIYF. DNA for the CDR3: TGTGCCACCAGGGGGACAGGGAGGGTCGGAAACACCATATATTTT. The chain has TRBV10-3 and TRBJ1-3, with 9 nucleotides matching TRBD1. From germline, CDR1 is ENHRY and CDR2 SYGVKD. V was clipped by 10 bases and J by 4 bases; unmatched bases: 11. The CDR3 is 15 amino acids.

The chain combines TRBV14 with TRBJ2-5, with D unresolved. Germline values: CDR1 SGHDN, CDR2 FVKESK. The CDR3 totals 12 residues. V was shortened by 2 bases and J by 3 bases, with 4 bases between the two germline ends. The chain's CDR3 is CASSQIKETQYF. In DNA form, the CDR3 reads TGTGCCAGCAGCCAAATTAAAGAGACCCAGTACTTC.

This clone has only one observation. This sequence joins TRBV6-5 and TRBJ1-2, with 7 nucleotides matching TRBD1. Germline V gene sequence: CDR1 MNHEY, CDR2 SVGAGI. Losses at the gene ends were 2 bases for V and 2 bases for J; bases not matched to a gene: 5. The CDR3 length is 15 residues. The CDR3 sequence is CASSYEGRGNYGYTF. The CDR3 coding sequence is TGTGCCAGCAGTTACGAAGGCAGGGGGAACTATGGCTACACCTTC.

This chain uses TRBV2 with TRBJ1-2; D is perhaps TRBD1 (5 bases). V dropped 1 base and J dropped 0 bases, with 6 bases sitting between them. The CDR3 is 14 residues long. Germline assignment: CDR1 SNHLY and CDR2 FYNNEI. The CDR3 coding sequence is TGTGCCAGCAGTGAAGACAGGACTAACTATGGCTACACCTTC. Translation gives CASSEDRTNYGYTF.

The CDR3 sequence is CASGGATSGNTIYF. The CDR3 DNA reads as TGTGCCAGTGGCGGGGCTACCTCTGGAAACACCATATATTTT. The V call is TRBV2, the J call TRBJ1-3; perhaps TRBD1 as D (5 bases). In germline, CDR1 is SNHLY, CDR2 FYNNEI. This CDR3 is 14 amino acids long. V lost 9 bases to trimming and J lost 0 bases, with 12 bases between them.

The rearrangement uses TRBV5-5 and TRBJ1-2, with D hard to call. V lost 0 bases to trimming and J lost 7 bases, with 13 bases between them. The CDR3 loop spans 14 amino acids. Germline V CDR1 and CDR2: SGHKS, YYEKEE (reference sequence). The CDR3 sequence is CASSLEWLDSGYTF. CDR3 nucleotides: TGTGCCAGCAGCTTGGAGTGGTTAGATTCTGGCTACACCTTC.

The V and J genes are TRBV28 and TRBJ2-7, with 7 bases that match TRBD1. Germline V gene lookup returns CDR1 MDHEN and CDR2 SYDVKM. The CDR3 has 12 amino acids. Trimming removed 6 bases from V and 9 bases from J; junction bases left unmatched: 8. The CDR3 nucleotides are TGTGCCAGCAGCTCTACAGGGGTACTGCAGTACTTC. Its translation: CASSSTGVLQYF.

This clone turned up a few times. The chain is built from TRBV7-9 and TRBJ1-2; D is unresolved. CDR1 and CDR2 from the germline V gene are SEHNR and FQNEAQ (reference sequence). This CDR3 region has 15 residues. Between the trimmed V and J ends, which lost 1 base and 4 bases, there was a span of 13 bases. The CDR3 bases are TGTGCCAGCAGCTTAGTTGGAGGAATCCTCTATGGCTACACCTTC. The encoded protein is CASSLVGGILYGYTF. Based on the CDR3 plus reference TRBV7-9 and TRBJ1-2, the full variable domain is DTGVSQNPRHKITKRGQNVTFRCDPISEHNRLYWYRQTLGQGPEFLTYFQNEAQLEKSRLLSDRFSAERPKGSFSTLEIQRTEQGDSAMYLCASSLVGGILYGYTFGSGTRLTVV.

This clone was observed a single time. The rearrangement links TRBV19 to TRBJ2-3, with TRBD2 matching over 14 bases. Trimming cost V 5 bases and J 3 bases; bases outside gene matches: 4. Germline V lookup: CDR1 LNHDA, CDR2 SQIVND (reference sequence). This CDR3 spans 16 amino acids. CDR3 amino acids: CASSWTSGGTTDTQYF. CDR3 bases: TGTGCCAGTAGTTGGACTAGCGGGGGGACTACAGATACGCAGTATTTT.

The rearrangement uses TRBV28 and TRBJ2-3; TRBD1 agrees at 8 bases. The CDR3 has 15 amino acids. V lost 5 bases, J lost 5 bases, and 9 bases stayed unmatched. Germline CDR1 is MDHEN and CDR2 is SYDVKM. The CDR3 protein is CASSPPDREVDTQYF. CDR3 in DNA: TGTGCCAGCAGTCCTCCGGACAGGGAAGTAGATACGCAGTATTTT.

This clone was seen a handful of times. The chain uses TRBV19 and TRBJ1-1, with 11 bases fitting TRBD1. Germline CDR1 LNHDA, CDR2 SQIVND (reference sequence). The V and J ends lost 4 bases and 4 bases, in that order; junction bases with no gene match: 8. This CDR3 is built from 16 residues. The CDR3 sequence is CASSTSDRGLGTEAFF. The CDR3 DNA sequence: TGTGCCAGTAGTACCTCGGACAGGGGGCTGGGCACTGAAGCTTTCTTT.

The chain uses TRBV29-1 and TRBJ2-3; 7 bases map to TRBD1. With 4 bases clipped from V and 3 bases from J, the junction kept 10 bases outside the gene matches. In germline, CDR1 is SQVTM, CDR2 ANQGSEA. The CDR3 extends over 15 amino acids. The CDR3 sequence is CSVGRQGDLTDTQYF. CDR3 nucleotides: TGCAGCGTTGGGCGGCAGGGGGATTTAACAGATACGCAGTATTTT.